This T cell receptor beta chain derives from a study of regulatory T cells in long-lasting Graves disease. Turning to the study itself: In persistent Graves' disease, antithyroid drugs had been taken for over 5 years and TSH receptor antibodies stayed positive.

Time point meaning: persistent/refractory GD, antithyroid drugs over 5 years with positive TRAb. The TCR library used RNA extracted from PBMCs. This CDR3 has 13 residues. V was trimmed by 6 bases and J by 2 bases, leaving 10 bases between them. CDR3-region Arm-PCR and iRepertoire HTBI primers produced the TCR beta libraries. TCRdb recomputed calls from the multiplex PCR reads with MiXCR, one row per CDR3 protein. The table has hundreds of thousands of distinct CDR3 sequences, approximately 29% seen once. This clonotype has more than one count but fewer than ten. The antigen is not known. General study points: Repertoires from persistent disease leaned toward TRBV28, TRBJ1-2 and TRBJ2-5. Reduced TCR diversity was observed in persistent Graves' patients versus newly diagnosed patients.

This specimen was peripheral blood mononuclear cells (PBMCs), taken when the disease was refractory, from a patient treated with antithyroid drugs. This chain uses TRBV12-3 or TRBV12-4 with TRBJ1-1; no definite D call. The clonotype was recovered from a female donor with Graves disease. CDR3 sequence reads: CASSLGFNTEAFF. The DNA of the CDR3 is TGTGCCAGCAGCTTGGGGTTTAACACTGAAGCTTTCTTT.